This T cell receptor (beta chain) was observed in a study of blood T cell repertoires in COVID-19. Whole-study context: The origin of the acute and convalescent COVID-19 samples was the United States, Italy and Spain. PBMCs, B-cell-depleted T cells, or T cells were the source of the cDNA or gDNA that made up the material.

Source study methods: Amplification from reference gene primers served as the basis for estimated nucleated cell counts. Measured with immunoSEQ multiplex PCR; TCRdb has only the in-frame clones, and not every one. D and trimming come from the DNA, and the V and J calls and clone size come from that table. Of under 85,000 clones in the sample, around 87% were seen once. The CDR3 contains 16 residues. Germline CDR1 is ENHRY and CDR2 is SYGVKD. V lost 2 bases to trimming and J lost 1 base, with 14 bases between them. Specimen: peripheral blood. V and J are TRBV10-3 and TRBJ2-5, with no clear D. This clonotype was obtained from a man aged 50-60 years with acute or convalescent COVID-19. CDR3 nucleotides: TGTGCCATCAGTGAGGCCTTCCGCGGCCCCCAAGAGACCCAGTACTTC. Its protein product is CAISEAFRGPQETQYF.